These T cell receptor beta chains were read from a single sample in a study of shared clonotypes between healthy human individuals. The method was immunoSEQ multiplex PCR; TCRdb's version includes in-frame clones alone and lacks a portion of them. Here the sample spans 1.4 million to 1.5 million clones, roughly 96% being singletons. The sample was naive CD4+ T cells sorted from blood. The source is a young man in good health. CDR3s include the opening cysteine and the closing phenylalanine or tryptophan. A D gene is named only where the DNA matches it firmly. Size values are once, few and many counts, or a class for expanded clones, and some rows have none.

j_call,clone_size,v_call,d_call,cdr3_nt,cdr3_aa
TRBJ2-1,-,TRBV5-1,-,TGCGCCAGCAGCCCCGACGGCACATACAATGAGCAGTTCTTC,CASSPDGTYNEQFF
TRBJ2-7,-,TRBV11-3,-,TGTGCCAGCAGATTGTCCCCTAACTCCTACGAGCAGTACTTC,CASRLSPNSYEQYF
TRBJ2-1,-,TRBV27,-,TGTGCCAGCAGTCGCAGACCCATTCCGAATGAGCAGTTCTTC,CASSRRPIPNEQFF
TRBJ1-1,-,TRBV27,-,TGTGCCAGCGTGGGGCGGTTCGACACTGAAGCTTTCTTT,CASVGRFDTEAFF
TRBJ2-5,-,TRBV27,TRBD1,TGTGCCAGCAGTTCCAGCCGCGTAGACAGGGTGGCCGGAGAGACCCAGTACTTC,CASSSSRVDRVAGETQYF
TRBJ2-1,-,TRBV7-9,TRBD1,TGTGCCAGCAGTAGGACAGGGCGTAACAATGAGCAGTTCTTC,CASSRTGRNNEQFF
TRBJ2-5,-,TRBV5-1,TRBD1,TGCGCCAGCAGCGCGGGACAGGCCCAAGAGACCCAGTACTTC,CASSAGQAQETQYF
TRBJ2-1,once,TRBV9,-,TGTGCCAGCAGCGTTGGGACTGCCGGCATTGAGCAGTTCTTC,CASSVGTAGIEQFF
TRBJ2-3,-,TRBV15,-,TGTGCCACCAGCAAAAGGGATACGCAGTATTTT,CATSKRDTQYF
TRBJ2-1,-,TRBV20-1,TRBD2,TGCAGCCACTATAGCGGGGGAGAGCAGTTCTTC,CSHYSGGEQFF
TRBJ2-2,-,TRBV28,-,TGTGCCAGCAGCTACTTAAACACCGGGGAGCTGTTTTTT,CASSYLNTGELFF
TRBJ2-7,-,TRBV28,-,TGTGCCAGCAGTTTACAATACGAGCAGTACTTC,CASSLQYEQYF
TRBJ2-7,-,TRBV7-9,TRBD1,TGTGCCAGCAGGGACTGGGACAGGGAGGCCTACGAGCAGTACTTC,CASRDWDREAYEQYF
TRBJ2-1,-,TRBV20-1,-,TGCAGTGCTAGAGTTATAAATGAGCAGTTCTTC,CSARVINEQFF
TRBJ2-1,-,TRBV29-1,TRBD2,TGCAGCGTTTCCCGTTTTGGGGAGCGGGATAGTTTCAATGAGCAGTTCTTC,CSVSRFGERDSFNEQFF
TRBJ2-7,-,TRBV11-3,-,TGTGCCAGCAGCCCACGAACAGGGATCGAGCAGTACTTC,CASSPRTGIEQYF
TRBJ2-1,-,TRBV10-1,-,TGCGCCAGCAGCCTGCCGGGGTCAGCGGGTGAGCAGTTCTTC,CASSLPGSAGEQFF
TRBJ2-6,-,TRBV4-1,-,TGCGCCAGCAGCCCTCTAGGGGGCTCTGGGGCCAACGTCCTGACTTTC,CASSPLGGSGANVLTF
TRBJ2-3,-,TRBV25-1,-,TGTGCCAGCAGTGAGCAGCGGAGCGCCGGGACAGATACGCAGTATTTT,CASSEQRSAGTDTQYF
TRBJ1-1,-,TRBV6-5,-,TGTGCCAGCAGTCGGGGGGTAAATACTGAAGCTTTCTTT,CASSRGVNTEAFF
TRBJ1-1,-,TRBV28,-,TGTGCCAGCGGCCAATCGGACAGAAGTGAAGCTTTCTTT,CASGQSDRSEAFF
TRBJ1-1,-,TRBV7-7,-,TGTGCTAGCAGCTCATCAGAGAACACTGAAGCTTTCTTT,CASSSSENTEAFF
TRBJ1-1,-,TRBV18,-,TGTGCCAGCTCACCTCTGGGGCAAGTAACTGAAGCTTTCTTT,CASSPLGQVTEAFF
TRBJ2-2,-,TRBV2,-,TGTGCCAGCAGCCTGGACTCAAACACCGGGGAGCTGTTTTTT,CASSLDSNTGELFF
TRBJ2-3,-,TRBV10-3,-,TGTGCCAGCTCAGATACTAGCACAGATACGCAGTATTTT,CASSDTSTDTQYF
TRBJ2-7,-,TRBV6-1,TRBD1,TGTGCCAGCAGTCTTCACCGGGACAGAACCTACGAGCAGTACTTC,CASSLHRDRTYEQYF
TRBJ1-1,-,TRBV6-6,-,TGTGCCAGCAGTTATCGTTCGGGCACTGAAGCTTTCTTT,CASSYRSGTEAFF
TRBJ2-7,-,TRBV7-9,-,TGTGCCAGCAGCTTAGTCCGACAGTCCTCCTACGAGCAGTACTTC,CASSLVRQSSYEQYF
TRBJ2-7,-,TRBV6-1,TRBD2,TGTGCCAGCATGAGACTAGCGGGGACTGACTACGAGCAGTACTTC,CASMRLAGTDYEQYF
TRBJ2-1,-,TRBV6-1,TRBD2,TGTGCCAGCAGGACTAGCGGGAAGAACAATGAGCAGTTCTTC,CASRTSGKNNEQFF
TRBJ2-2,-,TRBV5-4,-,TGTGCCAGCAGCTTTCCGGCTAGCGCCACCGGGGAGCTGTTTTTT,CASSFPASATGELFF
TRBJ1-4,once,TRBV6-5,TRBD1,TGTGCCAGCAGTTACTCTACAGGGGGATATAATGAAAAACTGTTTTTT,CASSYSTGGYNEKLFF
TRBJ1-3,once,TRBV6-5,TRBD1,TGTGCCAGCAGAACAGGGGGTGGAAACACCATATATTTT,CASRTGGGNTIYF
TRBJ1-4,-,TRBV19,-,TGTGCCAGTAGTGTCGGGGCCAATACCTACAATGAAAAACTGTTTTTT,CASSVGANTYNEKLFF
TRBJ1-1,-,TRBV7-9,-,TGTGCCAGCAGCTTAGCGAGGGAGAACACTGAAGCTTTCTTT,CASSLARENTEAFF
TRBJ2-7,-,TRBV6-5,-,TGTGCCAGCAGTTACGTGGGCGAGCAGTACTTC,CASSYVGEQYF
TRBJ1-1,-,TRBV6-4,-,TGTGCCAGCAATTCTGGGATGAACACTGAAGCTTTCTTT,CASNSGMNTEAFF
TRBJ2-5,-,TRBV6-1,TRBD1,TGTGCCAGCAGCCACGGGACAGGGGGACAAGAGACCCAGTACTTC,CASSHGTGGQETQYF
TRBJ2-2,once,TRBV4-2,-,TGTGCCAGCAGCCAAGAAACCAGAACGGGTGGGCTGTTTTTT,CASSQETRTGGLFF
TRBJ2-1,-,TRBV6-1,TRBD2,TGTGCCAGCAGTGCTCTGACTAGCGGGACAAACAATGAGCAGTTCTTC,CASSALTSGTNNEQFF
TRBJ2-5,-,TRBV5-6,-,TGTGCCAGCAGCTTAGGACTACAAGAGACCCAGTACTTC,CASSLGLQETQYF
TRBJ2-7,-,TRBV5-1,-,TGCGCCAGCAGCTTGGCCCCAGGCTCCTACGAGCAGTACTTC,CASSLAPGSYEQYF
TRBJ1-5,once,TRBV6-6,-,TGTGCCAGCAGTTACTCCGGACAGAATAGCAATCAGCCCCAGCATTTT,CASSYSGQNSNQPQHF
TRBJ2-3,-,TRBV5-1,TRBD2,TGCGCCAGCAGCTTGGGACTAGCGGGAGAGGGGACAGATACGCAGTATTTT,CASSLGLAGEGTDTQYF
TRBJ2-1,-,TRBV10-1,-,TGCGCCAGCAGTGAGTCGAGGCCGGAGGGTGAGCAGTTCTTC,CASSESRPEGEQFF
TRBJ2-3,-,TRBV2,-,TGTGCCAGCAGCGGGGGTAGCACAGATACGCAGTATTTT,CASSGGSTDTQYF
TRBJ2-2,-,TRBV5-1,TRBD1,TGCGCCAGCGGATTACAGGGGGCCGGGGAGCTGTTTTTT,CASGLQGAGELFF
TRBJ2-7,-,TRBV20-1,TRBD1,TGCAGTGCTGAACAGGGGAATGAGCAGTACTTC,CSAEQGNEQYF
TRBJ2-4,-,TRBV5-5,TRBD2,TGTGCCAGCAGCACTCCCTGGACTAGCAAAGGGAACATTCAGTACTTC,CASSTPWTSKGNIQYF
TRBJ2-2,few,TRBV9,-,TGTGCCAGCAGCCTTTCGATGGAGGGGGCTTACACCGGGGAGCTGTTTTTT,CASSLSMEGAYTGELFF
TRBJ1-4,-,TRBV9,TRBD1,TGTGCCAGCAGCGTAGTTTTAGACCGGGACAGGGATGAAAAACTGTTTTTT,CASSVVLDRDRDEKLFF
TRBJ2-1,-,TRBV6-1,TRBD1,TGTGCCAGCAGGTCCGGGACAGGGAACAATGAGCAGTTCTTC,CASRSGTGNNEQFF
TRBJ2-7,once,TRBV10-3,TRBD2,TGTGCCATCAGTGATCCGGGCACTAGCGGCCCCTACGAGCAGTACTTC,CAISDPGTSGPYEQYF
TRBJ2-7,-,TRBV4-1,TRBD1,TGCGCCAGCACCAAAAATCCGGACAGGGCGTACGAGCAGTACTTC,CASTKNPDRAYEQYF
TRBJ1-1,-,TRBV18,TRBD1,TGTGCCAGCTCACCTTCCGGGACAGGGGGCTTGAACACTGAAGCTTTCTTT,CASSPSGTGGLNTEAFF
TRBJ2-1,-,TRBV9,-,TGTGCCAGCAGCCCCCAGGCCCTTTTACTACACAATGAGCAGTTCTTC,CASSPQALLLHNEQFF
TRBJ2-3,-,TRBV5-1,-,TGCGCCAGCAGCTTGAGACCAGGGAGAATGGGAAGCACAGATACGCAGTATTTT,CASSLRPGRMGSTDTQYF
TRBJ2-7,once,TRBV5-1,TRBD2,TGCGCCAGCAGCGCCAAACTAGCGGGAGGATCCTACGAGCAGTACTTC,CASSAKLAGGSYEQYF